Shown below are 30 T cell receptor beta chains from a single sample sequenced in a study of control samples from healthy donors and cancer patients. Some clones are missing from TCRdb's copy, which holds only in-frame ones; the method was immunoSEQ multiplex PCR. The table includes some 95,000 clones, around 80% detected once. Sequencing used blood. The receptors were sampled from a woman younger than 45 in good health.

The gene calls are TRBV24-1 and TRBJ1-1, with D possibly matching TRBD1 (5 bases). The germline V gene encodes CDR1 KGHDR and CDR2 SFDVKD. Trimming cost V 9 bases and J 3 bases, with 31 bases left between them. CDR3 size: 19 residues. The CDR3 region is CATAPLGGFESKTDTEAFF. DNA of the CDR3: TGTGCCACCGCCCCCCTGGGGGGTTTTGAATCTAAGACGGACACTGAAGCTTTCTTT.

The chain has TRBV6-6 and TRBJ2-2; D is unresolved. From germline, CDR1 is MNHNY and CDR2 SVGAGI (reference sequence). This CDR3 has 14 residues. Trimming took 8 bases from V and 1 from J, leaving 11 bases between them. The CDR3 coding sequence is TGTGCCAGCGGCGGTCAACAGAACACCGGGGAGCTGTTTTTT. It translates to CASGGQQNTGELFF.

CDR3 sequence reads: CASSPLMTGGRGEAFF. The CDR3 DNA sequence: TGCGCCAGCAGCCCATTGATGACAGGGGGCAGGGGAGAAGCTTTCTTT. The J gene is TRBJ1-1, the V gene TRBV5-1; TRBD1 aligns across 10 bases. The CDR3 consists of 16 residues. The V segment lost 4 bases and the J segment 8 bases; nucleotides outside the gene matches: 14. Germline V gene lookup returns CDR1 SGHRS and CDR2 YFSETQ.

This chain uses TRBV6-1 with TRBJ1-2; D may be TRBD1 (6 bases). Trimming removed 0 bases from V and 1 base from J, with 12 bases in between. The CDR3 has 16 amino acids. CDR1 and CDR2 (germline): MNHNS, SASEGT. CDR3 coding DNA: TGTGCCAGCAGTGAAGCGGGCAGGGGATTTAACTATGGCTACACCTTC. It translates to CASSEAGRGFNYGYTF.

The V and J genes are TRBV4-3 and TRBJ2-3, with TRBD2 matching over 10 bases. The V segment lost 4 bases and the J segment 6 bases; nucleotides outside the gene matches: 7. There are 15 residues in the CDR3. From germline, CDR1 is LGHNA and CDR2 YSLEER. The CDR3: CASSRTGTSEDTQYF. In DNA, the CDR3 is TGCGCCAGCAGCCGCACCGGGACTAGCGAGGATACGCAGTATTTT.

This chain links TRBV27 with TRBJ2-7; 8 bases agree with TRBD1. The germline CDR1 and CDR2 sequences are MNHEY and SMNVEV (reference sequence). Losses at the gene ends were 7 bases for V and 4 bases for J; bases not matched to a gene: 9. This CDR3 has 14 residues. The CDR3 sequence is CASKSENRGYEQYF. The CDR3 coding sequence is TGTGCCAGCAAGTCGGAAAACAGGGGGTACGAGCAGTACTTC.

V usage is TRBV7-2 and J usage is TRBJ2-1, with D maybe TRBD2 (6 bases). V shed 5 bases and J shed 4 bases, with 15 bases lying between them. The CDR3 totals 15 residues. Germline V CDR1 and CDR2: SGHTA, FQGNSA. CDR3 bases: TGTGCCAGCAGCCCACTTTCGGGACTTTACAATGAGCAGTTCTTC. Translation: CASSPLSGLYNEQFF. Full variable domain (missing parts from reference TRBV7-2 and TRBJ2-1): GAGVSQSPSNKVTEKGKDVELRCDPISGHTALYWYRQSLGQGLEFLIYFQGNSAPDKSGLPSDRFSAERTGGSVSTLTIQRTQQEDSAVYLCASSPLSGLYNEQFFGPGTRLTVL.

V and J are TRBV7-9 and TRBJ1-2; possible D gene TRBD1, 6 bases. This CDR3 is built from 15 residues. Between the trimmed V and J ends, which lost 0 bases and 4 bases, there was a span of 12 bases. CDR1 and CDR2 from the germline V gene are SEHNR and FQNEAQ (reference sequence). CDR3 sequence reads: CASSLAGQGLYGYTF. In nucleotides, the CDR3 is TGTGCCAGCAGCTTAGCAGGTCAGGGGCTCTATGGCTACACCTTC. Filled out from reference TRBV7-9 and TRBJ1-2, the complete variable domain reads DTGVSQNPRHKITKRGQNVTFRCDPISEHNRLYWYRQTLGQGPEFLTYFQNEAQLEKSRLLSDRFSAERPKGSFSTLEIQRTEQGDSAMYLCASSLAGQGLYGYTFGSGTRLTVV.

The chain combines TRBV6-5 with TRBJ2-6, with 7 nucleotides matching TRBD1. Per germline, CDR1 MNHEY and CDR2 SVGAGI. This CDR3 comprises 15 residues. V shed 5 bases and J 4 bases; nucleotides not matched to a gene: 5. The CDR3 DNA reads TGTGCCAGCAGTCGGACAGGCTCAGGGGCCAACGTCCTGACTTTC. This encodes CASSRTGSGANVLTF.

The chain has TRBV5-5 and TRBJ1-1; 7 nucleotides match TRBD1. Germline-derived CDR1 and CDR2 are SGHKS and YYEKEE (reference sequence). Trimming at V came to 5 bases and at J to 5 bases, leaving 9 bases not matched to a gene. The CDR3 is made up of 14 amino acids. The CDR3 sequence is CASSSWEGATEAFF. The CDR3 nucleotides read TGTGCCAGCAGTTCCTGGGAGGGGGCGACTGAAGCTTTCTTT.

This chain joins TRBV27 and TRBJ2-7, with 8 bases fitting TRBD1. This CDR3 comprises 14 residues. V was pared by 3 bases and J by 2 bases, with 3 bases of the junction left unmatched. The germline V gene has CDR1 MNHEY and CDR2 SMNVEV (reference sequence). CDR3 sequence reads: CASSFDRGAYEQYF. CDR3 nucleotide sequence: TGTGCCAGCAGTTTTGACAGGGGAGCCTACGAGCAGTACTTC.

This clone was observed a few times. The chain recombines TRBV25-1 with TRBJ1-6; tentative D call: TRBD1 (6 bases). The CDR3 covers 14 residues. With 8 bases removed from V and 3 bases from J, the gap between germline ends came to 11 bases. Germline CDR1 reads MGHDK; CDR2 reads SYGVNS. The CDR3 DNA follows: TGTGCCAGCCTTGACAGGTTCTATAATTCACCCCTCCACTTT. Translation: CASLDRFYNSPLHF. Based on the CDR3 plus reference TRBV25-1 and TRBJ1-6, the full variable domain is EADIYQTPRYLVIGTGKKITLECSQTMGHDKMYWYQQDPGMELHLIHYSYGVNSTEKGDLSSESTVSRIRTEHFPLTLESARPSHTSQYLCASLDRFYNSPLHFGNGTRLTVT.

In its sample, this clone was seen once. The J gene is TRBJ1-1, the V gene TRBV11-3; D not certain. The length of the CDR3 is 14 residues. V lost 3 bases, J lost 1 base, and 9 bases lay in between. Germline values: CDR1 SGHNT, CDR2 YENEEA. Here the CDR3 DNA reads TGTGCCAGCAGCTTTGGAGGGTCGAACACTGAAGCTTTCTTT. This gives the protein CASSFGGSNTEAFF.

The V call is TRBV27, the J call TRBJ2-5; 7 bases are shared with TRBD1. The germline V gene has CDR1 MNHEY and CDR2 SMNVEV (reference sequence). The V gene end was trimmed by 2 bases and the J gene end by 5 bases; junction bases not matched to a gene: 5. The CDR3 is 14 residues long. CDR3 loop: CASSLTTGTETQYF. In DNA form, the CDR3 reads TGTGCCAGCAGTTTAACGACAGGGACGGAGACCCAGTACTTC.

This rearrangement joins TRBV7-8 to TRBJ2-4; 8 nucleotides match TRBD2. CDR1 SGHVS and CDR2 FQNEAQ come from the germline V gene. With V trimmed by 6 bases and J by 0 bases, 7 bases remained unmatched. The CDR3 loop spans 16 amino acids. The DNA of the CDR3 is TGTGCCAGCAGTCCCAGCGGGGGTGGAGCCAAAAACATTCAGTACTTC. Protein sequence: CASSPSGGGAKNIQYF.

The CDR3 here is CASSLEQGGNNSPLHF. In DNA, the CDR3 is TGTGCCAGCAGCTTAGAACAGGGAGGAAATAATTCACCCCTCCACTTT. J is TRBJ1-6 and V is TRBV13, with D maybe TRBD1 (6 bases). The CDR3 consists of 16 residues. V lost 1 base and J lost 5, with 12 bases in between. Germline V lookup: CDR1 PRHDT, CDR2 FYEKMQ (reference sequence).

The chain carries TRBV12-3 or TRBV12-4 and TRBJ1-1; D is unresolved. The ends were cut back, 6 bases at V and 6 bases at J, with 11 bases in the middle. The CDR3 loop spans 12 amino acids. CDR3 in DNA: TGTGCCAGCAGCCTCCGAGCGGCTGAAGCTTTCTTT. Encoded protein: CASSLRAAEAFF.

V is TRBV6-1 and J is TRBJ2-7, with D tentatively TRBD1 or TRBD2 (6 bases each). Germline loops: CDR1 MNHNS, CDR2 SASEGT. The CDR3 is made up of 15 amino acids. Trimming left V 3 bases short and J 6 bases short, with 18 bases between. Here the CDR3 reads CASSDSDPGEVEQYF. DNA for the CDR3: TGTGCCAGCAGTGATTCCGATCCAGGGGAGGTCGAGCAGTACTTC.

CDR3 in amino acids: CASSSGQGALNTEAFF. CDR3 in DNA: TGTGCCAGCAGCTCGGGACAGGGGGCGCTGAACACTGAAGCTTTCTTT. This chain joins TRBV7-9 and TRBJ1-1; 12 positions match TRBD1. J lost 0 bases, V lost 4 bases, and 3 bases had no gene match. The germline V gene has CDR1 SEHNR and CDR2 FQNEAQ (reference sequence). This CDR3 contains 16 residues.

V and J are TRBV5-6 and TRBJ2-7; the match to TRBD1 covers 11 bases. V gave up 0 bases and J gave up 7 bases; unmatched junction bases: 6. This CDR3 is 15 amino acids long. Germline V CDR1 and CDR2: SGHDT, YYEEEE. CDR3 loop: CASSLVGQGAGEQYF. The CDR3 DNA is TGTGCCAGCAGCTTGGTAGGACAGGGGGCAGGAGAGCAGTACTTC.

The chain couples TRBV4-2 to TRBJ1-2; TRBD1 matches at 7 bases. The trim removed 2 bases at V and 7 bases at J, leaving 10 bases unmatched. The CDR3 is 15 residues long. The germline V gene encodes CDR1 LGHNA and CDR2 YNFKEQ. The CDR3 protein is CASSQPDRVSFGYTF. The CDR3 DNA is TGTGCCAGCAGCCAACCTGACAGGGTGAGCTTTGGCTACACCTTC.

The genes are TRBV4-1 and TRBJ2-3; D not certain. Trimming removed 1 base at V and 1 base at J, with 12 bases between. The CDR3 sequence is 16 residues long. Germline CDR1 and CDR2: MGHRA and YSYEKL. Here the CDR3 DNA reads TGCGCCAGCAGCCAAGGGCGAGGAATGGGCACAGATACGCAGTATTTT. Protein sequence: CASSQGRGMGTDTQYF.

The gene calls are TRBV6-6 and TRBJ1-4; no clear D. V gave up 8 bases and J gave up 0 bases, with 7 bases separating them. The CDR3 extends over 13 amino acids. Germline assignment: CDR1 MNHNY and CDR2 SVGAGI (reference sequence). CDR3: CASSIPTNEKLFF. In DNA form, the CDR3 reads TGTGCCAGCTCTATTCCAACTAATGAAAAACTGTTTTTT.

The rearrangement links TRBV5-6 to TRBJ1-1, with 8 positions matching TRBD1. From germline, CDR1 is SGHDT and CDR2 YYEEEE. The ends lost 0 bases at V and 10 bases at J; junction bases unmatched: 8. This CDR3 is 14 amino acids long. This chain's CDR3 is CASSLGGQVPLAFF. CDR3 DNA: TGTGCCAGCAGCTTGGGGGGACAGGTCCCCCTAGCTTTCTTT.

This clone occurred a few times. V gene TRBV11-2 combines with J gene TRBJ2-2; 9 positions match TRBD1. Germline trimming cut 5 bases from V and 4 bases from J; bases unmatched to any gene: 8. In germline, CDR1 is SGHAT, CDR2 FQNNGV. The CDR3 is 16 residues long. CDR3 region: CASSPRTGAVTGELFF. DNA for the CDR3: TGTGCCAGCAGCCCCCGGACAGGGGCGGTCACCGGGGAGCTGTTTTTT.

The chain combines TRBV10-3 with TRBJ1-1; D may be TRBD1 (6 bases). V was pared by 10 bases and J by 2 bases, with 17 bases between. The CDR3 consists of 14 residues. Germline lookup yields CDR1 ENHRY and CDR2 SYGVKD. CDR3 protein: CATSSMGGNTEAFF. DNA for the CDR3: TGTGCCACCAGCAGTATGGGGGGCAACACTGAAGCTTTCTTT.

CDR3 sequence reads: CASSLTWDSSYNEQFF. Here the CDR3 DNA reads TGTGCCAGCAGCTTAACTTGGGACAGCTCCTACAATGAGCAGTTCTTC. The chain has TRBV7-2 and TRBJ2-1; 7 nucleotides line up with TRBD1. J was trimmed by 0 bases and V by 2 bases; bases with no gene match: 4. Germline CDR1 and CDR2: SGHTA and FQGNSA. This CDR3 has 16 amino acids.

V usage is TRBV6-2 or TRBV6-3 and J usage is TRBJ2-7; D may be TRBD2 (6 bases). Germline V gene data show CDR1 as MNHEY and CDR2 as SVGEGT. The germline V and J ends were trimmed by 0 bases and 1 base, with 10 bases remaining between them. This CDR3 spans 15 amino acids. The CDR3 DNA follows: TGTGCCAGCAGTTACTCCGGGACTGGGTCCTACGAGCAGTACTTC. Encoded protein: CASSYSGTGSYEQYF.

The chain carries TRBV21-1 and TRBJ2-4; the table's D call of TRBD2 was not tested on the DNA. TRBV21-1 is a pseudogene. The CDR3 is made up of 14 amino acids. CDR3 nucleotides: TGTGCCAGCAGCAATAGGGACTCCAAAAACATTCAGTACTTC. Amino acid sequence: CASSNRDSKNIQYF.

This chain joins TRBV6-5 and TRBJ2-7, with D hard to call. Per the germline V gene, CDR1 is MNHEY and CDR2 is SVGAGI. There are 10 residues in the CDR3. V lost 8 bases to trimming and J lost 4 bases, with 6 bases between them. CDR3 region: CASRSYEQYF. CDR3 nucleotide sequence: TGTGCCAGCCGAAGTTACGAGCAGTACTTC.